One and the same sample provided the 25 T cell receptor beta chains below, sequenced in a study of regulatory T cells in long-lasting Graves disease. HTBI primers from iRepertoire and Arm-PCR of CDR3 regions yielded the TCR beta libraries. TCRdb reprocessed the multiplex PCR reads with MiXCR, giving one entry per CDR3 protein. The sample records roughly 360,000 distinct CDR3 sequences, 12% being singletons. Time point: newly diagnosed GD, antithyroid drugs for less than 3 months. With RNA extracted from PBMCs as input, the TCR library was made. These data also formed part of another study, on T cells in Graves' hyperthyroidism and ophthalmopathy.

The specimen was peripheral blood mononuclear cells (PBMCs), collected at new diagnosis, from a patient treated with antithyroid drugs. The source is a woman between 18 and 29 years old with Graves disease.

The sample holds many counts of this clonotype. The chain couples TRBV7-2 to TRBJ2-5; D is unclear. CDR3 length equals 14 residues. V lost 1 base to trimming and J lost 4 bases, with 10 bases between them. Germline CDR1 and CDR2: SGHTA and FQGNSA. The DNA of the CDR3 is TGTGCCAGCAGCTTAGTCGGGCACCGAGAGACCCAGTACTTC. It specifies CASSLVGHRETQYF. Full variable domain (outside the CDR3, taken from reference TRBV7-2 and TRBJ2-5): GAGVSQSPSNKVTEKGKDVELRCDPISGHTALYWYRQSLGQGLEFLIYFQGNSAPDKSGLPSDRFSAERTGGSVSTLTIQRTQQEDSAVYLCASSLVGHRETQYFGPGTRLLVL.

This CDR3 is CASSDLRGGPSETQYF. The CDR3 bases are TGTGCCAGCAGTGACCTCAGGGGGGGGCCTTCGGAGACCCAGTACTTC. The chain has TRBV6-4 and TRBJ2-5; D might be TRBD1 or TRBD2, each matching 7 bases. With 2 bases removed from V and 5 bases from J, the gap between germline ends came to 18 bases. CDR1 and CDR2 (germline): MRHNA, SNTAGT. CDR3 size: 16 residues.

This clonotype was recorded once. The J gene is TRBJ2-7, the V gene TRBV7-2; D may be TRBD2 (6 bases). The CDR3 spans 16 residues. Trimming pared 4 bases from V and 0 bases from J, leaving 16 bases between. Germline V lookup: CDR1 SGHTA, CDR2 FQGNSA. CDR3 in DNA: TGTGCCAGCAGCTCGCGGGACTCCCTAAGCTCCTACGAGCAGTACTTC. Residues: CASSSRDSLSSYEQYF.

The table lists this clonotype with many counts. V usage is TRBV20-1 and J usage is TRBJ2-1, with TRBD2 matching 8 bases. Germline assignment: CDR1 DFQATT and CDR2 SNEGSKA (reference sequence). After removal of 1 base from V and 6 bases from J, the junction contained 17 bases not matched to a gene. The CDR3 sequence is 18 residues long. The CDR3 DNA reads as TGCAGTGCTAGAGGGGGGGAGCGGGAGCGTAGGCTGCGCAATGAGCAGTTCTTC. Residues: CSARGGERERRLRNEQFF.

V gene TRBV6-5 combines with J gene TRBJ1-4, with 9 bases that match TRBD1. Germline loops: CDR1 MNHEY, CDR2 SVGAGI. The CDR3 covers 17 residues. The V gene end was trimmed by 1 base and the J gene end by 3 bases; junction bases not matched to a gene: 6. CDR3 sequence (DNA): TGTGCCAGCAGTTACTTCGGGACAGGGCCCTCTAATGAAAAACTGTTTTTT. Its protein is CASSYFGTGPSNEKLFF.

This clonotype was detected ten times or more. The V gene is TRBV20-1, the J gene TRBJ1-5; 7 positions match TRBD1. Germline CDR1 reads DFQATT; CDR2 reads SNEGSKA (reference sequence). This CDR3 region has 13 residues. V trimming: 2 bases; J trimming: 4 bases; junction bases outside the gene matches: 2. Written as DNA, the CDR3 is TGCAGTGCTAGACCAGGGGGGAATCAGCCCCAGCATTTT. Protein: CSARPGGNQPQHF.

This chain joins TRBV4-3 and TRBJ2-2; D may be TRBD1 or TRBD2 (5 bases each). The CDR3 consists of 18 residues. Germline lookup yields CDR1 LGHNA and CDR2 YSLEER. The V end lost 0 bases, the J end lost 3 bases, and 17 bases lay between the germline ends. This chain's CDR3 is CASSQDIGVTDYTGELFF. The CDR3, as DNA: TGCGCCAGCAGCCAAGATATCGGGGTGACAGACTACACCGGGGAGCTGTTTTTT.

Concerning this clonotype itself: A far larger clone is off by one base, so a read error is likely. The chain employs TRBV5-5 and TRBJ1-1; tentative D call: TRBD1 (6 bases). The CDR3 is 14 amino acids. CDR1 is SGHKS and CDR2 is YYEKEE in the germline V gene (reference sequence). The CDR3 DNA sequence: TGTGCCAGCAGCCGGGGGGGCGGGAACACTGAAGCTTTGTTT. Translating it yields CASSRGGGNTEALF.

The chain employs TRBV5-6 and TRBJ1-3; D is unresolved. Trimming removed 3 bases from V and 10 bases from J, with 8 bases in between. The CDR3 is 11 residues long. Germline CDR1 is SGHDT and CDR2 is YYEEEE. CDR3 protein: CASSSYGTIYF. CDR3 DNA: TGTGCCAGCAGCTCCTACGGTACCATATATTTT.

This clonotype was observed many times. This chain links TRBV7-9 with TRBJ1-2; no definite D call. CDR3 length: 15 amino acids. V gave up 1 base and J gave up 4 bases, with 13 bases separating them. From germline, CDR1 is SEHNR and CDR2 FQNEAQ (reference sequence). CDR3 protein: CASSLGAGLGYGYTF. CDR3 in DNA: TGTGCCAGCAGCTTAGGGGCAGGTCTTGGCTATGGCTACACCTTC. Combining the CDR3 with reference TRBV7-9 and TRBJ1-2 gives the whole variable domain DTGVSQNPRHKITKRGQNVTFRCDPISEHNRLYWYRQTLGQGPEFLTYFQNEAQLEKSRLLSDRFSAERPKGSFSTLEIQRTEQGDSAMYLCASSLGAGLGYGYTFGSGTRLTVV.

This clonotype occurred a few times. The chain recombines TRBV7-6 with TRBJ2-1; D is uncertain. Germline CDR1 reads SGHVS; CDR2 reads FNYEAQ. The CDR3 runs to 16 residues. The V end lost 4 bases, the J end lost 2 bases, and 15 bases lay between the germline ends. For the CDR3, the DNA is TGTGCCAGCAGCTCCCTAAGCCTGGTCCCCTACAATGAGCAGTTCTTC. It codes for CASSSLSLVPYNEQFF. The complete variable domain, with remaining parts taken from reference TRBV7-6 and TRBJ2-1, reads GAGVSQSPRYKVTKRGQDVALRCDPISGHVSLYWYRQALGQGPEFLTYFNYEAQQDKSGLPNDRFSAERPEGSISTLTIQRTEQRDSAMYRCASSSLSLVPYNEQFFGPGTRLTVL.

This clonotype has at least ten counts. V usage is TRBV20-1 and J usage is TRBJ1-1; TRBD1 might be the D (5 bases). This CDR3 contains 14 residues. V was clipped by 4 bases and J by 1 base, with 13 bases between them. Germline CDR1 reads DFQATT; CDR2 reads SNEGSKA (reference sequence). In DNA form, the CDR3 reads TGCAGTGCTAACTTTCGGGGGGGGAACACTGAAGCTTTCTTT. Residues: CSANFRGGNTEAFF.

This clonotype was seen at least ten times. The J gene is TRBJ2-1, the V gene TRBV6-1; 9 bases are a match to TRBD1. The V and J ends lost 5 bases and 0 bases, in that order; junction bases with no gene match: 23. This CDR3 has 22 residues. Germline loops: CDR1 MNHNS, CDR2 SASEGT. The CDR3 reads CASSPQTIDRGFSPSSYNEQFF. The CDR3 DNA follows: TGTGCCAGCAGTCCCCAGACAATAGACAGGGGGTTCAGTCCCAGCTCCTACAATGAGCAGTTCTTC.

This clonotype has only a few counts. A much larger clone sits a single nucleotide away, making a read error possible. This rearrangement joins TRBV18 to TRBJ1-2; 7 nucleotides align to TRBD1. Germline-derived CDR1 and CDR2 are KGHSH and LQKENI. The CDR3 sequence is 14 residues long. The CDR3 DNA reads TGTGCCGGCTCACCTCGACAGGGACTCTATGGCTACACCTTC. This sequence encodes CAGSPRQGLYGYTF.

The chain combines TRBV7-9 with TRBJ1-3, with D uncertain. The CDR3 length is 15 residues. The germline gives CDR1 SEHNR, CDR2 FQNEAQ (reference sequence). The V end lost 5 bases, the J end lost 0 bases, and 11 bases lay between the germline ends. CDR3 sequence reads: CASSGPPPSGNTIYF. In DNA form, the CDR3 reads TGTGCCAGCAGCGGCCCTCCCCCCTCTGGAAACACCATATATTTT. Full variable domain (missing parts from reference TRBV7-9 and TRBJ1-3): DTGVSQNPRHKITKRGQNVTFRCDPISEHNRLYWYRQTLGQGPEFLTYFQNEAQLEKSRLLSDRFSAERPKGSFSTLEIQRTEQGDSAMYLCASSGPPPSGNTIYFGEGSWLTVV.

This clonotype has at least ten counts. V is TRBV29-1 and J is TRBJ1-1; no clear D gene. The ends were cut back, 5 bases at V and 0 bases at J, with 4 bases in the middle. CDR3 length: 11 amino acids. The V gene's germline CDR1 is SQVTM and CDR2 ANQGSEA. CDR3 loop: CSVLLNTEAFF. CDR3 sequence (DNA): TGCAGCGTTCTGCTGAACACTGAAGCTTTCTTT.

The chain is built from TRBV12-3 or TRBV12-4 and TRBJ1-5; D may be TRBD1 (6 bases). The CDR3 consists of 15 residues. Trimming removed 5 bases from V and 6 bases from J, with 17 bases in between. CDR3 DNA sequence: TGTGCCAGCAGTAGGGGGGTCCTGGAGGGTCAGCCCCAGCATTTT. Protein: CASSRGVLEGQPQHF.

This clonotype was seen many times. The chain uses TRBV18 and TRBJ2-5; no definite D call. With 2 bases removed from V and 1 base from J, the gap between germline ends came to 8 bases. CDR3 length equals 14 residues. Germline CDR1 KGHSH, CDR2 LQKENI. The CDR3 region is CASSPARTQETQYF. In DNA form, the CDR3 reads TGTGCCAGCTCACCAGCGAGGACCCAAGAGACCCAGTACTTC.

This clonotype was picked up many times. The chain combines TRBV2 with TRBJ1-5, with D uncertain. Germline loops: CDR1 SNHLY, CDR2 FYNNEI. Trimming stripped 1 base from V and 1 base from J, with 11 bases between. The CDR3 has 16 amino acids. CDR3 DNA sequence: TGTGCCAGCAGTGAAGGTGGTTGGGCAAGCAATCAGCCCCAGCATTTT. This encodes CASSEGGWASNQPQHF.

This clonotype appeared many times. The gene calls are TRBV7-2 and TRBJ1-2; D gene ambiguous. This CDR3 has 13 residues. Germline loops: CDR1 SGHTA, CDR2 FQGNSA. Deletions cut 1 base from V and 4 bases from J, with 7 bases between. CDR3 sequence (DNA): TGTGCCAGCAGCTTAGGTACGAGCTATGGCTACACCTTC. Amino acids: CASSLGTSYGYTF.

This clonotype was counted a few times. This sequence joins TRBV20-1 and TRBJ1-1; D perhaps matches TRBD1 (5 bases). Germline CDR1 is DFQATT and CDR2 is SNEGSKA (reference sequence). The CDR3 covers 15 residues. V was pared by 1 base and J by 5 bases, with 17 bases between. The DNA for the CDR3 is TGCAGTGCTAGAGGGCGGGGCGCCGAGGGGACTGAAGCTTTCTTT. Its protein product is CSARGRGAEGTEAFF.

Only a few counts were recorded for this clonotype. This CDR3 reads CASSPGGAGYRETQYF. The CDR3, as DNA: TGTGCCAGCAGCCCCGGGGGGGCGGGATATCGGGAGACCCAGTACTTC. The chain is built from TRBV12-3 or TRBV12-4 and TRBJ2-5; 8 bases are a match to TRBD2. With 6 bases clipped from V and 5 bases from J, the junction kept 14 bases outside the gene matches. The CDR3 totals 16 residues.

This clonotype has at least ten counts. The chain links TRBV4-1 to TRBJ1-2; the D is unclear. The length of the CDR3 is 13 residues. The V end was cut by 4 bases, the J end by 2 bases, with 8 bases between. Per germline, CDR1 MGHRA and CDR2 YSYEKL. The CDR3 protein is CASSLNPNYGYTF. In nucleotides, the CDR3 is TGCGCCAGCAGCCTGAACCCCAACTATGGCTACACCTTC.

This clonotype occurred many times. This chain links TRBV13 with TRBJ2-7, with 15 bases matching TRBD2. Germline V CDR1 and CDR2: PRHDT, FYEKMQ (reference sequence). This CDR3 is built from 15 residues. J was trimmed by 6 bases and V by 5 bases; bases with no gene match: 5. CDR3 loop: CASSLGTSGRSEQYF. The CDR3 DNA reads TGTGCCAGCAGCCTGGGGACTAGCGGGAGGTCCGAGCAGTACTTC. Full variable domain (remainder filled in from reference TRBV13 and TRBJ2-7): AAGVIQSPRHLIKEKRETATLKCYPIPRHDTVYWYQQGPGQDPQFLISFYEKMQSDKGSIPDRFSAQQFSDYHSELNMSSLELGDSALYFCASSLGTSGRSEQYFGPGTRLTVT.

This clonotype was recorded at least ten times. The chain couples TRBV27 to TRBJ1-5; tentative D call: TRBD1 (5 bases). Germline V CDR1 and CDR2: MNHEY, SMNVEV (reference sequence). The CDR3 covers 15 residues. V dropped 4 bases and J dropped 2 bases, with 12 bases sitting between them. Here the CDR3 reads CASSSVGVRNQPQHF. The DNA for the CDR3 is TGTGCCAGCAGTTCGGTAGGGGTCCGCAATCAGCCCCAGCATTTT.